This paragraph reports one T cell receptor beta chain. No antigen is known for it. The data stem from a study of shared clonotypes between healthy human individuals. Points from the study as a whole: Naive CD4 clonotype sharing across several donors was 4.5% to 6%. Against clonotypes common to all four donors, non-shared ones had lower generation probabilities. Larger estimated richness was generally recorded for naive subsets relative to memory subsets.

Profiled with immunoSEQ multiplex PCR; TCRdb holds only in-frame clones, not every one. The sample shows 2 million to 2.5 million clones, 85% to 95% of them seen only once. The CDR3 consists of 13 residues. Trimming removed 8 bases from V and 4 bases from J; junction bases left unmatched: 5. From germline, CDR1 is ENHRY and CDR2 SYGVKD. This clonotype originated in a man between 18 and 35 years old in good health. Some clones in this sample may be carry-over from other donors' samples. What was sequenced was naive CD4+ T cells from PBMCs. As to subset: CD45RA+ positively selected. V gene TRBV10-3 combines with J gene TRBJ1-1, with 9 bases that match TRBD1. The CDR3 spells CAIQGQGGTEAFF. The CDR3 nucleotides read TGTGCCATCCAGGGACAGGGAGGCACTGAAGCTTTCTTT.